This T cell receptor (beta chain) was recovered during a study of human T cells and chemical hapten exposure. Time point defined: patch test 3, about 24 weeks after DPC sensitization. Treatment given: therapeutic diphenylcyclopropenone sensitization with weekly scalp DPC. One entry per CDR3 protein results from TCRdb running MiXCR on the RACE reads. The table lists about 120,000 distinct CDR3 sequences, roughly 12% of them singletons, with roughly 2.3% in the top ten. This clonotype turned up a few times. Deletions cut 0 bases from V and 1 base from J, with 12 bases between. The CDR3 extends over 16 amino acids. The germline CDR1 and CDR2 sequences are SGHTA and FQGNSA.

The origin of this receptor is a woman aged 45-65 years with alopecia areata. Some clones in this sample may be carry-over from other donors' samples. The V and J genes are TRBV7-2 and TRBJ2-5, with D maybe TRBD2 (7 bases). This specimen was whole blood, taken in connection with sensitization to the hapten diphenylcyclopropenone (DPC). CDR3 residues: CASSLAGRGTQETQYF. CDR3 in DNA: TGTGCCAGCAGCTTAGCGGGGAGGGGGACCCAAGAGACCCAGTACTTC.